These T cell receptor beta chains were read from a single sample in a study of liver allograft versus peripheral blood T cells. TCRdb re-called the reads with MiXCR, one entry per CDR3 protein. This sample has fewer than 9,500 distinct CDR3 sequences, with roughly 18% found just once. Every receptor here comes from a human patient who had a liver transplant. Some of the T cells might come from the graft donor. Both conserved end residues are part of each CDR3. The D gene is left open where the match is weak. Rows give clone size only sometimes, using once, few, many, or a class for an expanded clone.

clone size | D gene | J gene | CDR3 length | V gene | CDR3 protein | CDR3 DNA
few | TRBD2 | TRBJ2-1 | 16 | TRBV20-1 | CSARDRLAGGTNEQFF | TGCAGTGCTAGAGATCGACTAGCGGGAGGCACCAATGAGCAGTTCTTC
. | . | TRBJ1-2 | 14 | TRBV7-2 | CASSLAPDMEGYTF | TGTGCCAGCAGCTTAGCTCCTGACATGGAAGGCTACACCTTC
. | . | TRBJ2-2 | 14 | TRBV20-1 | CSARVGGNTGELFF | TGCAGTGCTAGAGTGGGGGGGAACACCGGGGAGCTGTTTTTT
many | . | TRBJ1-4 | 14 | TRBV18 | CASSPQGKGEKLFF | TGTGCCAGCTCACCACAGGGAAAAGGTGAAAAACTGTTTTTT
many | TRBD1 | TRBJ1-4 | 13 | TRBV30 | CAWSVQGFEKLFF | TGTGCCTGGAGTGTACAGGGGTTTGAAAAACTGTTTTTT
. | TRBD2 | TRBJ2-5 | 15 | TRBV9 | CASSPRAGGQETQYF | TGTGCCAGCAGCCCCCGGGCGGGGGGCCAAGAGACCCAGTACTTC
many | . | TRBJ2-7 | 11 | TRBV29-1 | CSVYSGIEQYF | TGCAGCGTTTACTCAGGGATCGAGCAGTACTTC
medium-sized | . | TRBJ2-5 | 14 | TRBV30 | CAWSVRGGQETQYF | TGTGCCTGGAGTGTACGAGGAGGGCAAGAGACCCAGTACTTC
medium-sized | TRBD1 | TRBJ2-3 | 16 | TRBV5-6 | CASSTGTGRGTDTQYF | TGTGCCAGCAGTACCGGGACAGGGAGAGGCACAGATACGCAGTATTTT
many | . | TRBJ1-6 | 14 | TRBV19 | CASMPSSYNSPLHF | TGTGCCAGTATGCCGAGCTCCTATAATTCACCCCTCCACTTT
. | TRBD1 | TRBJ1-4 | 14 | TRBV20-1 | CSVGQGAIYEKLFF | TGCAGTGTTGGACAGGGGGCTATATATGAAAAACTGTTTTTT
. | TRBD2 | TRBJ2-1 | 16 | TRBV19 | CASKIGGGGTYNEQFF | TGTGCCAGTAAAATTGGCGGCGGGGGTACATACAATGAGCAGTTCTTC
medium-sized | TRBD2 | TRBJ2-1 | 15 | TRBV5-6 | CASSLSLAGDGEQFF | TGTGCCAGCAGCTTGTCGCTAGCGGGAGACGGTGAGCAGTTCTTC
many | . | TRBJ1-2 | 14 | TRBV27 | CASSFRPSVDGYTF | TGTGCCAGCAGTTTTCGGCCGTCGGTGGATGGCTACACCTTC
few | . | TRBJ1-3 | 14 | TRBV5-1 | CASSLDRVGNTIYF | TGCGCCAGCAGCTTGGACAGGGTCGGAAACACCATATATTTT
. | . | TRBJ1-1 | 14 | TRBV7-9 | CASSLGGGITEAFF | TGTGCCAGCAGCTTAGGAGGGGGGATCACTGAAGCTTTCTTT
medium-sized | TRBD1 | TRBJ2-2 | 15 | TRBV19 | CASSTRTGDTGELFF | TGTGCCAGTAGTACCCGGACAGGGGACACCGGGGAGCTGTTTTTT
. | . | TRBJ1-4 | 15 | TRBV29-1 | CSVGSGATTNEKLFF | TGCAGCGTGGGCTCGGGGGCGACAACTAATGAAAAACTGTTTTTT
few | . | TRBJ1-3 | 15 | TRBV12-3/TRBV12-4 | CASSIGTQGGNTIYF | TGTGCCAGCAGTATCGGGACTCAGGGCGGAAACACCATATATTTT
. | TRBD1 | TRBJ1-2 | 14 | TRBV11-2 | CASSFNRGLDGYTF | TGTGCCAGCAGCTTCAACAGGGGGCTCGATGGCTACACCTTC
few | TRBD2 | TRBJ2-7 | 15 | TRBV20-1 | CSARDVTSGRYEQYF | TGCAGTGCTAGAGACGTGACTAGCGGGAGGTACGAGCAGTACTTC
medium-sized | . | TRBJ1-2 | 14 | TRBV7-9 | CASSLGRTNYGYTF | TGTGCCAGCAGCTTAGGACGGACTAACTATGGCTACACCTTC
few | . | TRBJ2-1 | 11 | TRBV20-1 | CSATASNEQFF | TGCAGTGCCACAGCTAGTAATGAGCAGTTCTTC
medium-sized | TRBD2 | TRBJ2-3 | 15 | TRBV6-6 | CASSDTSGPTDTQYF | TGTGCCAGCAGTGACACTAGCGGCCCCACAGATACGCAGTATTTT
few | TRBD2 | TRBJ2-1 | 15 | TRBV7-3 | CASSRAGGLYNEQFF | TGTGCCAGCAGCAGAGCGGGGGGACTGTACAATGAGCAGTTCTTC
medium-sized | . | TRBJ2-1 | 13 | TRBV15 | CATSRDLANEQFF | TGTGCCACCAGCAGAGATCTCGCGAATGAGCAGTTCTTC
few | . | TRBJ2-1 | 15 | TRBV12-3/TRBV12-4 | CASSLRQVNRNEQFF | TGTGCCAGCAGTTTGAGACAGGTCAATCGAAATGAGCAGTTCTTC
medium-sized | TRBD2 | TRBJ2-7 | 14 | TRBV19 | CASSVLAGSYEQYF | TGTGCCAGTAGTGTCCTAGCGGGCTCCTACGAGCAGTACTTC
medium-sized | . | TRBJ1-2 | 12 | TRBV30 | CAWSTGSYGYTF | TGTGCCTGGAGTACGGGGTCGTATGGCTACACCTTC
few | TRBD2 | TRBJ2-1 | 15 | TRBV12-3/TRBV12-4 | CASSRTSGRLNEQFF | TGTGCCAGCAGTCGGACTAGCGGGAGGTTGAATGAGCAGTTCTTC
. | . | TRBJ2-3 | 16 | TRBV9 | CASSVLSRARGDTQYF | TGTGCCAGCAGCGTACTTTCGAGGGCCAGGGGAGATACGCAGTATTTT
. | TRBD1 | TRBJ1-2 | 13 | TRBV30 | CAWTTGGSYGYTF | TGTGCCTGGACTACAGGGGGGAGCTATGGCTACACCTTC
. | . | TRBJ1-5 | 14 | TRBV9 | CASSVDGSNQPQHF | TGTGCCAGCAGCGTAGATGGGAGCAATCAGCCCCAGCATTTT
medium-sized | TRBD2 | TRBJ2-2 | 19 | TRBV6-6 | CASSPRPGRALGNTGELFF | TGTGCCAGCAGCCCGCGGCCCGGGAGGGCCTTAGGGAACACCGGGGAGCTGTTTTTT
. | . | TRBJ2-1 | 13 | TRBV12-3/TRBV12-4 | CASRSSGVNEQFF | TGTGCCAGCAGGTCCTCTGGGGTAAATGAGCAGTTCTTC
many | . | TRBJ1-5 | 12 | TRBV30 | CAWDSGLGPQHF | TGTGCCTGGGACTCAGGACTGGGGCCCCAGCATTTT
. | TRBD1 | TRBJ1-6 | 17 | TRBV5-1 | CASSLRPGTGSASPLHF | TGCGCCAGCAGCCTACGTCCCGGGACAGGGAGCGCGTCACCCCTCCACTTT
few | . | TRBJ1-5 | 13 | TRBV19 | CASSIGRNQPQHF | TGTGCCAGTAGTATAGGCAGAAATCAGCCCCAGCATTTT
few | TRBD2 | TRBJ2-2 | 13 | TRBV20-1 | CSARLAGTGELFF | TGCAGTGCGCGACTAGCGGGTACCGGGGAGCTGTTTTTT
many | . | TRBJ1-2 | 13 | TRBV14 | CASSLLQGYGYTF | TGTGCCAGCAGCCTTTTACAGGGCTATGGCTACACCTTC
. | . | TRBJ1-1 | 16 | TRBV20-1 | CSARDNWPGRHTEAFF | TGCAGTGCTAGAGATAATTGGCCAGGGAGACACACTGAAGCTTTCTTT
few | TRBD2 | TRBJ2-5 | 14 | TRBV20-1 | CSARDAGGGETQYF | TGCAGTGCTAGAGATGCGGGGGGGGGGGAGACCCAGTACTTC
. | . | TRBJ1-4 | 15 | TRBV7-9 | CASSLGGDINEKLFF | TGTGCCAGCAGCTTAGGAGGGGATATAAATGAAAAACTGTTTTTT
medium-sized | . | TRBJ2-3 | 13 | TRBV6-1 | CASSEVPRGTQYF | TGTGCCAGCAGTGAAGTCCCCCGGGGAACGCAGTATTTT
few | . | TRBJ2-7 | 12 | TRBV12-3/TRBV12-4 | CASSQLDYEQYF | TGTGCCAGCAGTCAACTGGACTACGAGCAGTACTTC
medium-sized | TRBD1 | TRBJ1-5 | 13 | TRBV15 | CATSNGQGQPQHF | TGTGCCACCAGCAACGGACAGGGCCAGCCCCAGCATTTT
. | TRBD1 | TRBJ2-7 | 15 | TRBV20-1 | CSARALLGGFAEQYF | TGCAGTGCTAGGGCCCTACTAGGGGGCTTTGCCGAGCAGTACTTC
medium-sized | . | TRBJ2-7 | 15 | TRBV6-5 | CASSYSRGPPYEQYF | TGTGCCAGCAGTTACTCCAGGGGTCCCCCCTACGAGCAGTACTTC